This T cell receptor (beta chain) was observed in a study of shared clonotypes between healthy human individuals. The material for each subset, its genomic DNA, was split evenly across several immunoSEQ plates. The method was immunoSEQ multiplex PCR; TCRdb's version includes in-frame clones alone and lacks a portion of them. The sample has around 1.4 million clones, approximately 98.5% seen once. Study conclusions and caveats: Memory subsets had estimated richness that was generally smaller than that of naive subsets.

Notes on this clone: The antigen is undetermined.

The CDR3 consists of 14 residues. V lost 1 base and J lost 7; bases outside the gene matches: 3. CDR1 and CDR2 (germline): SGHDN, FVKESK. Sequencing used naive CD4+ T cells sorted from blood. The subset is: CD45RA+ positively selected. The rearrangement links TRBV14 to TRBJ2-1; 8 bases line up with TRBD2. The sequence was collected from a man in his thirties or forties in good health. DNA for the CDR3: TGTGCCAGCAGCCAAGCGGGAGGGGGAAATGAGCAGTTCTTC. Encoded protein: CASSQAGGGNEQFF.